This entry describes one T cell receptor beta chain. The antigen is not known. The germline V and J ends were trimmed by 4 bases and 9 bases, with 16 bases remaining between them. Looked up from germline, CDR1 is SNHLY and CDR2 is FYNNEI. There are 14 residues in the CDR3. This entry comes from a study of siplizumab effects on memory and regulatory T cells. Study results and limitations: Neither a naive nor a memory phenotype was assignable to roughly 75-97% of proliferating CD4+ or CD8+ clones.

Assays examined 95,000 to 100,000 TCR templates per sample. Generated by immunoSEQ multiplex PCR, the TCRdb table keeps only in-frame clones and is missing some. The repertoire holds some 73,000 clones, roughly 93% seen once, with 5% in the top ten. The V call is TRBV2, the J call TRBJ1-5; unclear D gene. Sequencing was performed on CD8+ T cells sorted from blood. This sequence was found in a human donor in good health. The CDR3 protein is CASSVGQNAPPQHF. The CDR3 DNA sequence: TGTGCCAGCAGTGTTGGGCAGAACGCTCCGCCCCAGCATTTT.